This is a list of T cell receptor beta chains from one sample in a study of neurological immune-mediated disorders. TCRdb reanalysed the 5' RACE reads using MiXCR and keeps one entry per CDR3 protein. The sample records about 44,000 distinct CDR3 sequences, 6% to 7% being singletons. Sequencing was done on a sample of CD4+ T cells from blood. The receptors derive from a woman aged 40 to 50 in good health. Both conserved end residues are part of each CDR3. The order of the fields is D gene, clone size, J gene, V gene, CDR3 DNA, CDR3 protein. D genes are given only for firm matches. Size values are once, few and many counts, or a class for expanded clones, and some rows have none.

D: -; size: many; J: TRBJ2-3; V: TRBV6-5; DNA: TGTGCCAGCAGCCAGGACAGAGCCCGTCCGCAGTATTTT; CDR3: CASSQDRARPQYF
D: -; size: many; J: TRBJ2-2; V: TRBV20-1; DNA: TGCAGTGCTAGCCCCAGGGTCCCGACGAACACCGGGGAGCTGTTTTTT; CDR3: CSASPRVPTNTGELFF
D: -; size: -; J: TRBJ2-7; V: TRBV7-7; DNA: TGTGCTAGCAGCCCTGCGGGCCACTACGAGCAGTACTTC; CDR3: CASSPAGHYEQYF
D: TRBD1; size: many; J: TRBJ2-2; V: TRBV29-1; DNA: TGCAGCGTTCTTAGGGACAGTTCGAACACCGGGGAGCTGTTTTTT; CDR3: CSVLRDSSNTGELFF
D: TRBD1; size: many; J: TRBJ2-4; V: TRBV6-5; DNA: TGTGCCAGCAGTTACGAATCCACAGGGGTAGCCAAAAACATTCAGTACTTC; CDR3: CASSYESTGVAKNIQYF
D: -; size: many; J: TRBJ2-2; V: TRBV15; DNA: TGTGCCACCAGCAGAGGGACTTTGAACACCGGGGAGCTGTTTTTT; CDR3: CATSRGTLNTGELFF
D: -; size: many; J: TRBJ2-5; V: TRBV27; DNA: TGTGCCAGCAGTGCCTTGGGGGTGCAAGAGACCCAGTACTTC; CDR3: CASSALGVQETQYF
D: -; size: many; J: TRBJ2-2; V: TRBV5-1; DNA: TGCGCCAGCAGCGAAAACAGGGCAGGGGAGCTGTTTTTT; CDR3: CASSENRAGELFF
D: TRBD2; size: many; J: TRBJ2-1; V: TRBV5-1; DNA: TGCGCCAGCAGCGGTGGACTAGCACAGTTCTTC; CDR3: CASSGGLAQFF
D: TRBD1; size: many; J: TRBJ2-5; V: TRBV20-1; DNA: TGCAGTGCTTTGGACAGGGGCGGAGACCAAGAGACCCAGTACTTC; CDR3: CSALDRGGDQETQYF
D: TRBD2; size: many; J: TRBJ2-7; V: TRBV6-5; DNA: TGTGCCAGCAGTTACGTCGGCCTATCGGGCGGGGGCTCCTACGAGCAGTACTTC; CDR3: CASSYVGLSGGGSYEQYF
D: TRBD2; size: many; J: TRBJ2-2; V: TRBV12-3/TRBV12-4; DNA: TGTGCCAGCAAAGGTAGCGGGACCGAAGTCGGGGAGCTGTTTTTT; CDR3: CASKGSGTEVGELFF
D: -; size: many; J: TRBJ2-1; V: TRBV5-1; DNA: TGCGCCAGCAGCTCGGAGGCCGGTAGGAATGAGCAGTTCTTC; CDR3: CASSSEAGRNEQFF
D: TRBD1; size: medium-sized; J: TRBJ1-2; V: TRBV5-1; DNA: TGCGCCAGCAGCCCGACGACAGGGCCTAACTATGGCTACACCTTC; CDR3: CASSPTTGPNYGYTF